This TCR beta chain was sequenced for a study of CD8 T cells in ankylosing spondylitis. Findings of the study overall: It was reported that disease-linked clones were significantly enriched in matched ankylosing spondylitis synovial fluid. Relatively scarce in peripheral blood, disease-linked clones were CD8+. Before this, some motif variants had been reported in reactive arthritis synovial fluid and blood. A TCR beta motif made of fewer than 10 highly homologous variants seemed typical of ankylosing spondylitis blood.

Molecular-barcoded quantitative 5'-RACE produced these TCR beta libraries. TCRdb redid the calling of the 5' RACE reads with MiXCR, one entry per CDR3 protein. This sample has around 770,000 distinct CDR3 sequences, with 10% to 15% found just once. Concerning this clonotype: As yet, its antigen is unknown.

The V gene's germline CDR1 is ENHRY and CDR2 SYGVKD. The CDR3 extends over 15 amino acids. The ends were cut back, 0 bases at V and 2 bases at J, with 9 bases in the middle. V usage is TRBV10-3 and J usage is TRBJ2-3; D remains unclear. This clonotype was obtained from a male donor with ankylosing spondylitis. The sample taken for sequencing was blood, either unsorted or a sorted T cell fraction (not recorded which). CDR3 DNA: TGTGCCATCAGTGAGTCGGTGGCGTTCACAGATACGCAGTATTTT. Translation: CAISESVAFTDTQYF.